This TCR beta chain was recovered during a study of T-cell reconstitution after alpha-beta-depleted transplantation in children. Unique molecular identifiers were built into the TCRbeta library. MiXCR, applied by TCRdb to the PCR reads, yields one record per CDR3 protein. The sample has 250,000 to 350,000 distinct CDR3 sequences, 9.9% seen once. Trimming left V 4 bases short and J 11 bases short, with 9 bases between. The CDR3 is 12 residues long. From germline, CDR1 is SGHTA and CDR2 FQGNSA. The clonotype comes from a human donor who donated a stem cell graft to a child with SCID. The chain combines TRBV7-2 with TRBJ2-6; D not resolved. Sequences were derived from PBMCs from the stem cell graft donor, sampled from the stem cell graft. As DNA, the CDR3 is TGTGCCAGCAGCTCACCCGGGTACGTCCTGACTTTC. Its translation is CASSSPGYVLTF.